This T cell receptor beta chain was identified in a study of beta chain features in type 1 diabetes. This clone has only a few counts. Trimming took 1 base from V and 4 from J; bases not matched to a gene: 11. This CDR3 is 19 amino acids long. Per germline, CDR1 SGHTA and CDR2 FQGTGA. The authors took one heparinised blood draw, averaging roughly 120 mL, from each donor. Each population that was sorted was more than 95% pure. Sequenced material consisted of expressed TCRB transcripts (all of the isolated RNA was reverse transcribed). Only in-frame clones appear in the TCRdb table, and some are missing; sequencing was by immunoSEQ multiplex PCR. The sample shows roughly 230,000 clones, 9.6% of them seen only once.

The specimen sequenced was naive CD4+ T cells from blood. This clonotype originated in a woman aged 18-29 years in good health. This chain joins TRBV7-3 and TRBJ2-6, with 9 bases matching TRBD1. The CDR3 DNA is TGTGCCAGCAGCTTAATGCCAACGCTACAGGGGGCGGGGGCCAACGTCCTGACTTTC. This translates into CASSLMPTLQGAGANVLTF.